This T cell receptor (beta chain) came from a study of sequential checkpoint blockade in melanoma (dated by TCRdb to about 2019). In terms of the full investigation: In a 1:1 randomization, patients received either first-line nivolumab then ipilimumab (arm A) or ipilimumab then nivolumab (arm B). Maintenance nivolumab came after each of the two trial sequences. The investigation overall reported the following: Larger, independent patient cohorts are needed to validate the response-prediction model that combines TCR metrics and mutation burden.

The immunoSEQ Assay was used to immunosequence TCRbeta CDR3 regions from genomic DNA. Before high-throughput sequencing, genomic DNA was amplified using bias-controlled multiplex PCR. In the paper's pipeline: To quantify the absolute abundance of each unique TCRbeta CDR3 region, the sequences were collapsed and filtered. Clonality, defined as 1 minus Pielou's evenness, was calculated using only productive rearrangements. Clones with significantly greater frequencies in on-treatment versus baseline samples were identified using a previously published method. Here the immuneACCESS table is served through TCRdb, limited to in-frame sequences with V and J called. Missing clones are a known gap in these copies; in checked studies unresolved V genes cover under half, and the rest lacks a known reason. The V and J calls and clone size are taken from that table; D and trimming were inferred from the DNA. This sample has tens of thousands of clones in its table, and around 90% of those were observed once. Together, the top ten hold 14% of the sample.

Explained via the paper, the treatment or condition label denotes: randomized to nivolumab then ipilimumab (arm A) or the reverse (arm B). None of the patients in the trial had previously been given DNA-damaging chemotherapy. Thawed PBMCs were sorted on a FACS Aria II flow cytometer to isolate live CD3+CD8+ cells negative for CD19 and CD56. The samples were obtained from melanoma patients enrolled in CheckMate 064, an open-label, randomized phase II trial testing sequential checkpoint blockade. Leukapheresis was used to collect peripheral blood mononuclear cells, which were then purified with Ficoll-Paque and frozen in human serum with roughly 10% DMSO. Right after sorting, the blood CD3+CD8+ cells were verified to be >95% pure, and DNA extraction followed. Trimming removed 1 base from V and 2 bases from J, leaving 9 bases between the germline ends. The CDR3 sequence holds 14 residues, the cysteine and phenylalanine included. CDR3 DNA is the only sequence kept; it has 42 bases, read in frame from the first base. Taken from the germline V gene, the CDR1 and CDR2 loops are SGHRS and YFSETQ.

Details on this clone: It lacks a known antigen. The input lacks base qualities; no much larger clone sits a single base away.

The sample here was CD8+ T cells sorted from blood (inferred from file names), taken from a patient given nivolumab and ipilimumab in sequence. The rearranged segments are TRBV5-1 and TRBJ2-5; the best D guess is TRBD2, with 6 bases matching. This receptor was identified in a human donor with melanoma. The CDR3 protein is CASSLSGGQETQYF. The DNA sequence is given as TGCGCCAGCAGCTTGTCCGGGGGACAAGAGACCCAGTACTTC.